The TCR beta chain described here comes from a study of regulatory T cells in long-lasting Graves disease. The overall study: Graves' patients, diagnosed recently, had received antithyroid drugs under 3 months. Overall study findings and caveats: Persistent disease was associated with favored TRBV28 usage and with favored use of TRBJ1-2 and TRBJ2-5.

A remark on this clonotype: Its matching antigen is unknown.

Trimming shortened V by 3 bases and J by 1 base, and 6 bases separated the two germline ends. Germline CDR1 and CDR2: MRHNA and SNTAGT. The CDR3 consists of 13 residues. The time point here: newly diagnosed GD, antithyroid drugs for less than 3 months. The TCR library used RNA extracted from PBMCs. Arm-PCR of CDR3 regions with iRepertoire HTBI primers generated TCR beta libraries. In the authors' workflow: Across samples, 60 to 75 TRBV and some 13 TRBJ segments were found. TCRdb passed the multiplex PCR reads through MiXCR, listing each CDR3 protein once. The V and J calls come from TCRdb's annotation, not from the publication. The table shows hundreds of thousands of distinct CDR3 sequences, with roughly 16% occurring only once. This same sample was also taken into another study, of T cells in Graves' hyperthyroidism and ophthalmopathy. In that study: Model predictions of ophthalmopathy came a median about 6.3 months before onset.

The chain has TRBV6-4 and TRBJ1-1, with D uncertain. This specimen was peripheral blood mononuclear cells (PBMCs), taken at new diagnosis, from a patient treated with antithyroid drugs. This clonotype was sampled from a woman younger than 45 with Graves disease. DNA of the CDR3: TGTGCCAGCAGTGAACAGTCGAACACTGAAGCTTTCTTT. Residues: CASSEQSNTEAFF.